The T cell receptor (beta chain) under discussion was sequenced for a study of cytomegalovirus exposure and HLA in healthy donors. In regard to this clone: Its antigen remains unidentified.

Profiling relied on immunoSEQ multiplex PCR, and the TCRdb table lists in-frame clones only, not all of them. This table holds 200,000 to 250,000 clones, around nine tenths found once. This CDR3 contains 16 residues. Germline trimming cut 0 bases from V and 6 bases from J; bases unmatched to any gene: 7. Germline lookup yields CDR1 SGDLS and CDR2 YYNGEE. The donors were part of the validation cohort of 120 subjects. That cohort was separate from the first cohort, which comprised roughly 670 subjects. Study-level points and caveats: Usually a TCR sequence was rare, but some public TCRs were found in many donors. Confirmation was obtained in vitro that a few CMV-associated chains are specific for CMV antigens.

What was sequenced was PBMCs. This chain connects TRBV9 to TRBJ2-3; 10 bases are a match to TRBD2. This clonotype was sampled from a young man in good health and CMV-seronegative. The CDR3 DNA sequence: TGTGCCAGCAGCGTAGTGGCACTAGCGGGAACGGATACGCAGTATTTT. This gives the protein CASSVVALAGTDTQYF. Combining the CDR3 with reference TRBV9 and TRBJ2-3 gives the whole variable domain DSGVTQTPKHLITATGQRVTLRCSPRSGDLSVYWYQQSLDQGLQFLIQYYNGEERAKGNILERFSAQQFPDLHSELNLSSLELGDSALYFCASSVVALAGTDTQYFGPGTRLTVL.